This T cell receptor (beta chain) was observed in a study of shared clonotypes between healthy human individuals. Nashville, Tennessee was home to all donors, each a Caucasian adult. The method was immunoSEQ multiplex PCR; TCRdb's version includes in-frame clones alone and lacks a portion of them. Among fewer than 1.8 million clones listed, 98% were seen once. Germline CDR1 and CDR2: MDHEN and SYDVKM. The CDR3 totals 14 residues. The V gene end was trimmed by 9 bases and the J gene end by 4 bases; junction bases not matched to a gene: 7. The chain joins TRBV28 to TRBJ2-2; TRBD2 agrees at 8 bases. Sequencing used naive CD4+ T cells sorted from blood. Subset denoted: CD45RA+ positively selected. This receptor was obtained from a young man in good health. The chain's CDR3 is CASVSGTVTGELFF. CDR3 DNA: TGTGCCAGTGTTAGCGGGACGGTCACCGGGGAGCTGTTTTTT.